The rows below give T cell receptor beta chains drawn from one sample of a study of CD8 T cells in ankylosing spondylitis. TCRdb reprocessed the 5' RACE reads via MiXCR and lists one record per CDR3 protein. The sample holds about 220,000 distinct CDR3 sequences, roughly a tenth seen once. The source material was blood, either unsorted or a sorted T cell fraction (not recorded which). These receptors originate from a male donor with ankylosing spondylitis or in good health (not recorded which). Both conserved end residues are part of each CDR3. A D gene is named only where the DNA matches it firmly. Size values are once, few and many counts, or a class for expanded clones, and some rows have none.

.	TRBV5-1	TRBJ2-2	.	CASSSLGSPHTGELFF	TGCGCCAGCAGCAGCTTAGGGTCACCACACACCGGGGAGCTGTTTTTT
.	TRBV5-1	TRBJ1-6	few	CASSFGGDSPLHF	TGCGCCAGCAGCTTCGGGGGGGACTCACCCCTCCACTTT
.	TRBV9	TRBJ2-3	many	CASSVGGHTDTQYF	TGTGCCAGCAGCGTAGGAGGACACACAGATACGCAGTATTTT
.	TRBV25-1	TRBJ2-1	many	CASSLSGNNEQFF	TGTGCCAGCAGTCTTAGCGGCAACAATGAGCAGTTCTTC
.	TRBV12-3/TRBV12-4	TRBJ1-1	.	CASSLIRTDSVKAFF	TGTGCCAGCAGTTTAATCCGAACTGACAGCGTAAAAGCTTTCTTT
.	TRBV20-1	TRBJ1-6	.	CSADRGNDNSPLHF	TGCAGTGCGGACCGGGGTAATGATAATTCACCCCTCCACTTT
.	TRBV20-1	TRBJ2-2	many	CSVPPGQNTGELFF	TGCAGTGTTCCACCGGGACAGAACACCGGGGAGCTGTTTTTT
.	TRBV12-3/TRBV12-4	TRBJ2-7	many	CASSQDVGTYEQYF	TGTGCCAGCAGTCAAGACGTCGGGACCTACGAGCAGTACTTC
.	TRBV5-1	TRBJ1-1	many	CASSLRSLNSEAFF	TGCGCCAGCAGCTTGCGATCACTTAACTCTGAAGCTTTCTTT
.	TRBV5-1	TRBJ1-4	.	CASTRDRVATNEKLFF	TGCGCCAGCACACGGGACCGAGTTGCAACTAATGAAAAACTGTTTTTT
.	TRBV28	TRBJ1-1	few	CASSLRAEAFF	TGTGCCAGCAGTTTACGGGCCGAAGCTTTCTTT
.	TRBV7-2	TRBJ1-5	many	CASSRNRGNQPQHF	TGTGCCAGCAGCCGTAACAGGGGCAATCAGCCCCAGCATTTT
.	TRBV15	TRBJ1-3	many	CATSRDRYSGNTIYF	TGTGCCACCAGCAGAGACCGTTACTCTGGAAACACCATATATTTT
TRBD1	TRBV30	TRBJ1-1	few	CAWRPTGVIDTEAFF	TGTGCCTGGAGGCCGACAGGGGTAATTGACACTGAAGCTTTCTTT
.	TRBV5-1	TRBJ2-5	many	CASSLNVGAQETQYF	TGCGCCAGCAGCTTGAATGTGGGAGCCCAAGAGACCCAGTACTTC
.	TRBV28	TRBJ1-5	many	CASSFGTGNQPQHF	TGTGCCAGCAGTTTCGGTACGGGCAATCAGCCCCAGCATTTT
TRBD1	TRBV6-1	TRBJ2-7	.	CASSQGALTYEQYF	TGTGCCAGCAGCCAGGGGGCCCTGACCTACGAGCAGTACTTC
.	TRBV12-3/TRBV12-4	TRBJ2-4	many	CASGPGGVGPENIQYF	TGTGCCAGCGGTCCCGGGGGCGTAGGGCCGGAAAACATTCAGTACTTC
.	TRBV20-1	TRBJ2-7	many	CSARQSADYEQYF	TGCAGTGCTAGACAAAGCGCGGACTACGAGCAGTACTTC
TRBD1	TRBV5-1	TRBJ2-1	many	CASSLDGTGDREQFF	TGCGCCAGCAGCTTAGACGGGACAGGGGACAGAGAGCAGTTCTTC
.	TRBV29-1	TRBJ1-4	many	CSVVGRNEKLFF	TGCAGCGTTGTGGGGAGAAATGAAAAACTGTTTTTT
TRBD2	TRBV9	TRBJ2-1	many	CASSEAGDLYNEQFF	TGTGCCAGCAGCGAAGCGGGGGACCTTTACAATGAGCAGTTCTTC
TRBD2	TRBV15	TRBJ2-4	.	CATSPRTSGGGKNIQYF	TGTGCCACCAGCCCAAGGACTAGCGGGGGGGGGAAAAACATTCAGTACTTC
TRBD1	TRBV3-1	TRBJ2-7	many	CASSPGTGGKEQYF	TGTGCCAGCAGTCCCGGGACAGGGGGTAAAGAGCAGTACTTC
.	TRBV5-1	TRBJ1-4	many	CASSLRGSEKLFF	TGCGCCAGCAGCTTGCGGGGTTCTGAAAAACTGTTTTTT
TRBD2	TRBV2	TRBJ2-2	many	CASIQRGGTGELFF	TGTGCCAGCATTCAGCGGGGGGGCACCGGGGAGCTGTTTTTT
.	TRBV12-3/TRBV12-4	TRBJ2-3	many	CASRVVVKTICTDTQYF	TGTGCCAGCAGGGTGGTTGTGAAAACCATATGCACAGATACGCAGTATTTT
TRBD2	TRBV5-1	TRBJ2-7	few	CASSAGLAGSYEQYF	TGCGCCAGCAGCGCCGGACTAGCGGGCTCCTACGAGCAGTACTTC
.	TRBV29-1	TRBJ2-5	many	CSVETGFRGQETQYF	TGCAGCGTTGAAACAGGTTTCAGGGGCCAAGAGACCCAGTACTTC
.	TRBV5-1	TRBJ2-2	many	CASSRERRVNTGELFF	TGCGCCAGCAGCCGGGAAAGAAGGGTGAACACCGGGGAGCTGTTTTTT
TRBD2	TRBV20-1	TRBJ2-1	many	CSARVASGGGSYNEQFF	TGCAGTGCTAGAGTGGCTAGCGGGGGTGGGTCCTACAATGAGCAGTTCTTC
TRBD2	TRBV12-3/TRBV12-4	TRBJ2-2	few	CASSSPGQGLAGRTGELFF	TGTGCCAGCAGTTCCCCGGGACAGGGACTAGCGGGGAGGACCGGGGAGCTGTTTTTT
.	TRBV5-1	TRBJ2-5	few	CASSLDRPYQETQYF	TGCGCCAGCAGCTTGGACAGGCCTTACCAAGAGACCCAGTACTTC
.	TRBV15	TRBJ1-2	many	CATSRELPDNYGYTF	TGTGCCACCAGCAGAGAACTCCCTGACAACTATGGCTACACCTTC
.	TRBV9	TRBJ2-5	.	CASSVWGEETQYF	TGTGCCAGCAGCGTCTGGGGGGAAGAGACCCAGTACTTC
TRBD1	TRBV5-1	TRBJ2-7	many	CASSPMAGTGSYEQYF	TGCGCCAGCAGCCCTATGGCGGGGACAGGATCCTACGAGCAGTACTTC
TRBD1	TRBV5-1	TRBJ1-2	many	CASSLVGQGIDGYTF	TGCGCCAGCAGCTTAGTGGGACAGGGGATCGATGGCTACACCTTC
.	TRBV20-1	TRBJ1-3	many	CSQGAGNTIYF	TGCAGTCAGGGCGCCGGAAACACCATATATTTT